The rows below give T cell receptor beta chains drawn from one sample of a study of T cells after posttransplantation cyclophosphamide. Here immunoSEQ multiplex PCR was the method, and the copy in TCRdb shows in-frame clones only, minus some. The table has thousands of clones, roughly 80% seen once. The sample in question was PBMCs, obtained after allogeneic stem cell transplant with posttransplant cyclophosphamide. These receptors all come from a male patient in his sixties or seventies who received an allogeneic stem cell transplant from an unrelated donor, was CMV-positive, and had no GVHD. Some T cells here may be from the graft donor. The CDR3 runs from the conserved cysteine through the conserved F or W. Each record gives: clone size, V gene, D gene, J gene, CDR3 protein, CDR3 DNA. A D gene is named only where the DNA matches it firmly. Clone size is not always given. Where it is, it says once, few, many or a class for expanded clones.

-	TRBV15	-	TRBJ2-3	CATSSPTSTQYF	TGTGCCACCAGCAGTCCAACTTCTACGCAGTATTTT
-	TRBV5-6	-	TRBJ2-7	CASSFSVTGDEQYF	TGTGCCAGCAGCTTTTCCGTTACAGGCGACGAGCAGTACTTC
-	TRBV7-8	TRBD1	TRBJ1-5	CASSLDRGLNSNQPQHF	TGTGCCAGCAGCTTGGACAGGGGGCTTAATAGCAATCAGCCCCAGCATTTT
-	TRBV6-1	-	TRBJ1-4	CASSEARQGGNDVRGEKLFF	TGTGCCAGCAGTGAAGCGCGTCAGGGTGGGAACGACGTAAGAGGTGAAAAACTGTTTTTT
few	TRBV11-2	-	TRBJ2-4	CASSYQLAKNIQYF	TGTGCCAGCAGCTATCAGTTAGCCAAAAACATTCAGTACTTC
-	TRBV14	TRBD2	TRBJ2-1	CASSPPQWGRDYGGQFF	TGTGCCAGCAGCCCCCCCCAGTGGGGAAGGGACTACGGTGGGCAGTTCTTC
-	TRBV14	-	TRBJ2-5	CASSPAGSGTQYF	TGTGCCAGCAGCCCGGCGGGGTCTGGGACCCAGTACTTC
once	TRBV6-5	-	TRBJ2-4	CASSIGGVLDIQYF	TGTGCCAGCTCAATCGGGGGTGTTCTTGACATTCAGTACTTC
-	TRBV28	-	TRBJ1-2	CASSVGSTNYGYTF	TGTGCCAGCTCGGTGGGCTCCACTAACTATGGCTACACCTTC
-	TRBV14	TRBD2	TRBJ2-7	CASSQDHSGSRIRTGQYF	TGTGCCAGCAGCCAAGATCATAGCGGGAGTAGAATCCGTACTGGGCAGTACTTC
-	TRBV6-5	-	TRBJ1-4	CASRLDTSNEKLFF	TGTGCCAGCAGACTAGACACGTCAAATGAAAAACTGTTTTTT
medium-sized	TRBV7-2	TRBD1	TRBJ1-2	CASSPGTGIDYGYTF	TGTGCCAGCAGCCCAGGGACAGGTATAGACTATGGCTACACCTTC
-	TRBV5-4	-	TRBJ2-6	CASSLVRGTISAGANVLTF	TGTGCCAGCAGCTTGGTCCGGGGTACAATAAGCGCTGGGGCCAACGTCCTGACTTTC
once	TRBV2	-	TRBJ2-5	CASQFVGGEETQYF	TGTGCCAGCCAATTCGTGGGGGGAGAAGAGACCCAGTACTTC
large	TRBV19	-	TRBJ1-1	CASRRGAEAFF	TGTGCCAGCCGCAGGGGCGCTGAAGCTTTCTTT
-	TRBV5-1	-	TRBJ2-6	CASSLRGGHVLTF	TGCGCCAGCAGCTTGAGGGGCGGTCACGTCCTGACTTTC
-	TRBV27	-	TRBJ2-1	CATSSVRSYNEQFF	TGTGCCACCTCATCAGTGAGGTCCTACAATGAGCAGTTCTTC
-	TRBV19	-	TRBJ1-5	CASSIFPWPQHF	TGTGCCAGTAGTATCTTTCCGTGGCCCCAGCATTTT
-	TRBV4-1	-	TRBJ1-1	CASSRREENEAFF	TGCGCCAGCAGCAGGAGGGAAGAGAATGAAGCTTTCTTT
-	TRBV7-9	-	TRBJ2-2	CASSSALETANTGELFF	TGTGCCAGCAGCTCCGCTTTGGAGACAGCGAACACCGGGGAGCTGTTTTTT
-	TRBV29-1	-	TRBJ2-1	CSAPGGRHAYNEQFF	TGCAGCGCCCCCGGGGGGCGGCATGCCTACAATGAGCAGTTCTTC
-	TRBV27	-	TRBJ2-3	CASSLDRDTQYF	TGTGCCAGCAGTCTAGACAGGGATACGCAGTATTTT
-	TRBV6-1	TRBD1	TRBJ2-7	CASSVGTGSYEQYF	TGTGCCAGCAGTGTGGGGACAGGGTCCTACGAGCAGTACTTC
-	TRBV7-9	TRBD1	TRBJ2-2	CASSSAGGWSTGELFF	TGTGCCAGCAGCTCCGCAGGGGGCTGGAGCACCGGGGAGCTGTTTTTT
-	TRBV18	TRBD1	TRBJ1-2	CASSPGQGVGIGYTF	TGTGCCAGCTCACCCGGACAGGGGGTCGGGATTGGCTACACCTTC
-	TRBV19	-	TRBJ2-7	CASQGAGWYEQYF	TGTGCCAGCCAAGGGGCAGGGTGGTACGAGCAGTACTTC
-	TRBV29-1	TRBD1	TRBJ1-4	CSVTGALNEKLFF	TGCAGCGTTACAGGGGCCCTTAATGAAAAACTGTTTTTT
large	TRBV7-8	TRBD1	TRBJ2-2	CASSSRGTGALVGELFF	TGTGCCAGCAGCTCGCGAGGGACAGGGGCCCTAGTGGGGGAGCTGTTTTTT
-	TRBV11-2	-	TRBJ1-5	CASSLDRNQPQHF	TGTGCCAGCAGCTTAGACAGGAATCAGCCCCAGCATTTT
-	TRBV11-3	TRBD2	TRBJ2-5	CASGISGSIGETQYF	TGTGCCAGCGGTATAAGCGGGAGTATCGGAGAGACCCAGTACTTC
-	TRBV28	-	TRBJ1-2	CASSSSFRNGYTF	TGTGCCAGCAGTTCTTCATTCAGAAATGGCTACACCTTC
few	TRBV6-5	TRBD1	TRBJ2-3	CASRTGVTDTQYF	TGTGCCAGCCGAACAGGGGTCACAGATACGCAGTATTTT
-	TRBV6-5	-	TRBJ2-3	CASSYGEAADTQYF	TGTGCCAGCAGTTACGGGGAGGCAGCAGATACGCAGTATTTT
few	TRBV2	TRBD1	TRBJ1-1	CASSTTGDTEAFF	TGTGCCAGCAGTACAACAGGGGATACCGAAGCTTTCTTT
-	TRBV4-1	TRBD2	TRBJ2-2	CASSLRWTSVDGELFF	TGCGCCAGCAGCCTAAGATGGACTAGCGTGGACGGGGAGCTGTTTTTT
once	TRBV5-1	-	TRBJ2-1	CASSFETGTYNEQFF	TGCGCCAGCAGCTTTGAAACAGGGACCTACAATGAGCAGTTCTTC
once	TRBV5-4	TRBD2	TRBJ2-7	CASSTPRTSGGSSYEQYF	TGTGCCAGCAGCACGCCAAGGACTAGCGGGGGGAGCTCCTACGAGCAGTACTTC
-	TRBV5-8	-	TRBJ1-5	CASSRHGEVDQPQHF	TGTGCCAGCAGCCGTCATGGGGAGGTTGATCAGCCCCAGCATTTT
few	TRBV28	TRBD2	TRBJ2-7	CASARGASSYEQYF	TGTGCCAGCGCGCGGGGGGCGAGCTCCTACGAGCAGTACTTC
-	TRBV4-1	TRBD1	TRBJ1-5	CASSQKGTGEPQHF	TGCGCCAGCAGCCAAAAGGGGACAGGGGAGCCCCAGCATTTT
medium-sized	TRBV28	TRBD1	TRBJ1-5	CASSLGQGANQPQHF	TGTGCCAGCAGTTTAGGGCAGGGGGCCAATCAGCCCCAGCATTTT
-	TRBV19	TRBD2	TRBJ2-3	CASSIWTSKIDTQYF	TGTGCCAGTAGTATTTGGACTAGCAAAATCGATACGCAGTATTTT
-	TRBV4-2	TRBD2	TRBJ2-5	CASSQGAGGQETQYF	TGTGCCAGCAGCCAAGGAGCGGGGGGGCAAGAGACCCAGTACTTC
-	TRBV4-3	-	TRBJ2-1	CASSQAGDYNEQFF	TGCGCCAGCAGCCAAGCGGGGGACTACAATGAGCAGTTCTTC
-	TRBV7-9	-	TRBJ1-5	CASSPAGGSNQPQHF	TGTGCCAGCAGCCCCGCCGGGGGAAGCAATCAGCCCCAGCATTTT
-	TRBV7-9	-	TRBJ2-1	CASSPPRLVYDEQFF	TGTGCCAGCAGCCCCCCTCGACTAGTTTACGATGAGCAGTTCTTC
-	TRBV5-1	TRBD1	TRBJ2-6	CASSLGGQGNSGANVLTF	TGCGCCAGCAGCTTGGGCGGACAGGGTAACTCTGGGGCCAACGTCCTGACTTTC
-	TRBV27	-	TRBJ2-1	CASSFGRSTNNEQFF	TGTGCCAGCAGTTTTGGCAGGTCAACAAACAATGAGCAGTTCTTC
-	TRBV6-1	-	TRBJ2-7	CASSEGSPPGQYF	TGTGCCAGCAGTGAAGGATCTCCCCCCGGGCAGTACTTC
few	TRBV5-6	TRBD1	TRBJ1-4	CASSQQGAGEKLFF	TGTGCCAGCAGCCAACAGGGGGCTGGCGAAAAACTGTTTTTT